This T cell receptor (beta chain) was retrieved from a study of T cell changes during pregnancy in multiple sclerosis. Here immunoSEQ multiplex PCR was the method, and the copy in TCRdb shows in-frame clones only, minus some. The sample consists of around 69,000 clones, approximately 91% of them appearing once. Germline values: CDR1 GTSNPN, CDR2 SVGIG (reference sequence). The V gene lost 0 bases and the J gene lost 0 bases, with 9 bases spanning the gap. The CDR3 extends over 16 amino acids. The sequencing used peripheral blood, collected in the third trimester of pregnancy. The sequence was collected from a female donor with multiple sclerosis, enrolled in a pregnancy study. The chain recombines TRBV30 with TRBJ1-6; no reliable D call. In DNA, the CDR3 is TGTGCCTGGAGTGTAACAAGGAGCTCCTATAATTCACCCCTCCACTTT. Its protein is CAWSVTRSSYNSPLHF.